This is a list of T cell receptor beta chains from one sample in a study of blood T cells in healthy people across ages. Each CDR3 protein is one row after TCRdb ran MiXCR on the 5' RACE reads. The table includes around 1,900,000 distinct CDR3 sequences, about 39% detected once. Sequenced sample: blood. Every receptor here comes from a human donor in good health. CDR3s include the opening cysteine and the closing phenylalanine or tryptophan. Fields, in order: V gene, D gene, J gene, clone size, CDR3 DNA, CDR3 protein. D genes are given only for firm matches. Clone size, where shown, is once, few, many, or a class for clones that have expanded.

V gene: TRBV5-1
D gene: -
J gene: TRBJ2-5
clone size: -
CDR3 DNA: TGCGCCAGCAGCTTTTTATTGAGGGAAGAGACCCAGTACTTC
CDR3 protein: CASSFLLREETQYF

V gene: TRBV4-2
D gene: -
J gene: TRBJ1-6
clone size: -
CDR3 DNA: TGTGCCAGCAGCCAAGATCGGACAGTAAATTCACCCCTCCACTTT
CDR3 protein: CASSQDRTVNSPLHF

V gene: TRBV23-1
D gene: TRBD2
J gene: TRBJ2-5
clone size: -
CDR3 DNA: TGCGCCAGCAGTCAATCGAGGGCTAGCGGGGGCCCAGAGACCCAGTACTTC
CDR3 protein: CASSQSRASGGPETQYF

V gene: TRBV4-2
D gene: -
J gene: TRBJ2-1
clone size: -
CDR3 DNA: TGTGCCAGCAGCCAAGATCTACAAGCGGCTTCCTACAATGAGCAGTTCTTC
CDR3 protein: CASSQDLQAASYNEQFF

V gene: TRBV15
D gene: -
J gene: TRBJ2-7
clone size: -
CDR3 DNA: TGTGCCACCAGCAGATACCCCGGAGGGGCAGGATCTTACGAGCAGTACTTC
CDR3 protein: CATSRYPGGAGSYEQYF

V gene: TRBV11-2
D gene: TRBD2
J gene: TRBJ2-7
clone size: few
CDR3 DNA: TGTGCCAGCAGCACCTTAGCGGGGGGCTACGAGCAGTACTTC
CDR3 protein: CASSTLAGGYEQYF

V gene: TRBV3-1
D gene: -
J gene: TRBJ2-7
clone size: -
CDR3 DNA: TGTGCCAGCTCCAGCAGGGGTTTGGCGCAGTACTTC
CDR3 protein: CASSSRGLAQYF

V gene: TRBV18
D gene: -
J gene: TRBJ1-4
clone size: -
CDR3 DNA: TGTGCCAGCTCACCTACGCAGACTAATGAAAAACTGTTTTTT
CDR3 protein: CASSPTQTNEKLFF

V gene: TRBV2
D gene: -
J gene: TRBJ2-7
clone size: -
CDR3 DNA: TGTGCCAGCAGTACGGACATCAGCTCCTACGAGCAGTACTTC
CDR3 protein: CASSTDISSYEQYF

V gene: TRBV2
D gene: -
J gene: TRBJ2-1
clone size: few
CDR3 DNA: TGTGCCAGCAGTGAGCGGGGCAGGGGGGTCAATGAGCAGTTCTTC
CDR3 protein: CASSERGRGVNEQFF

V gene: TRBV12-3/TRBV12-4
D gene: -
J gene: TRBJ2-6
clone size: -
CDR3 DNA: TGTGCCAGCAGTTTATTTCGACTCCCTGGGGCCAACGTCCTGACTTTC
CDR3 protein: CASSLFRLPGANVLTF

V gene: TRBV9
D gene: TRBD1
J gene: TRBJ1-6
clone size: -
CDR3 DNA: TGTGCCAGCAGCCCCTCCCGGGACAGACAATCACCCCTCCACTTT
CDR3 protein: CASSPSRDRQSPLHF

V gene: TRBV20-1
D gene: -
J gene: TRBJ2-3
clone size: few
CDR3 DNA: TGCAGTGCTCAATGGCCCGATACGCAGTATTTT
CDR3 protein: CSAQWPDTQYF

V gene: TRBV5-1
D gene: TRBD1
J gene: TRBJ2-7
clone size: many
CDR3 DNA: TGTGCCAGCAGCCAAGGGACAGGGATCTACGAGCAGTACTTC
CDR3 protein: CASSQGTGIYEQYF

V gene: TRBV7-9
D gene: -
J gene: TRBJ2-5
clone size: few
CDR3 DNA: TGTGCCAGCAGCTCTACAGGGTCTCCAAAAGGGGAGACCCAGTACTTC
CDR3 protein: CASSSTGSPKGETQYF

V gene: TRBV5-1
D gene: TRBD2
J gene: TRBJ2-3
clone size: -
CDR3 DNA: TGCGCCAGCAGCTTTGGACTAGTGATGACTGATACGCAGTATTTT
CDR3 protein: CASSFGLVMTDTQYF

V gene: TRBV4-2
D gene: TRBD2
J gene: TRBJ2-7
clone size: -
CDR3 DNA: TGTGCCAGCAGCCAATTCCCGGCGGGGGGGCTCCTCGACGAGCAGTACTTC
CDR3 protein: CASSQFPAGGLLDEQYF